These T cell receptor beta chains were read from a single sample in a study of vaccination and CD4 T cells after COVID-19. These receptors are not linked to any known antigen. TCRdb reprocessed the PCR reads via MiXCR and lists one record per CDR3 protein. The repertoire holds roughly 15,000 distinct CDR3 sequences, with about 40% as singletons. The sample consisted of CD4+ T cells from blood, cultured in vitro. The source of these receptors is a human donor who had recovered from COVID-19. CDR3s include the opening cysteine and the closing phenylalanine or tryptophan. The D gene is left open where the match is weak. The listing skips clone size in some rows; elsewhere it reads once, few, many or a size class.

j_call clone_size d_call v_call cdr3_aa cdr3_nt
TRBJ2-7 . . TRBV10-1 CANVYEQYF TGCGCCAATGTGTACGAGCAGTACTTC
TRBJ2-7 . . TRBV11-2 CASSLRIGTPRSYEQYF TGTGCCAGCAGCTTAAGAATCGGGACCCCCAGATCCTACGAGCAGTACTTC
TRBJ2-7 . TRBD2 TRBV10-1 CASSDGLAGVYEQYF TGCGCCAGCAGTGACGGGCTAGCGGGAGTCTACGAGCAGTACTTC
TRBJ2-2 few TRBD1 TRBV7-3 CASSAQQGSGELFF TGTGCCAGCAGCGCGCAACAGGGGTCCGGGGAGCTGTTTTTT
TRBJ1-5 few . TRBV7-2 CASSLVSLAGQPQHF TGTGCCAGCAGCTTAGTTTCCCTGGCGGGTCAGCCCCAGCATTTT
TRBJ2-3 . TRBD1 TRBV18 CASSPDRVADTQYF TGTGCCAGCTCACCTGACAGGGTGGCAGATACGCAGTATTTT
TRBJ1-2 few . TRBV5-1 CASSLGTATTRYTF TGCGCCAGCAGCTTGGGGACAGCTACCACTCGCTACACCTTC
TRBJ2-3 . TRBD1 TRBV5-5 CASSSGGDTQYF TGTGCCAGCAGCTCAGGGGGAGATACGCAGTATTTT
TRBJ2-5 . . TRBV6-5 CASSYGGVAETQYF TGTGCCAGCAGTTATGGCGGGGTAGCGGAGACCCAGTACTTC
TRBJ2-1 . TRBD2 TRBV6-1 CASSPDLAGGNEQFF TGTGCCAGCAGCCCAGACTTAGCGGGAGGCAATGAGCAGTTCTTC
TRBJ2-1 . . TRBV21-1 CASSPGTSGRGRKFF TGTGCCAGCAGCCCCGGGACTAGCGGGAGGGGTCGAAAGTTCTTC
TRBJ2-1 . . TRBV20-1 CSARRGQGNEQFF TGCAGTGCCCGGCGGGGGCAAGGAAATGAGCAGTTCTTC
TRBJ2-3 . . TRBV18 CASSPVLADEQYF TGTGCCAGCTCACCGGTGTTAGCTGACGAGCAGTATTTT
TRBJ2-1 . TRBD2 TRBV12-3/TRBV12-4 CASSLETSGGYNEQFF TGTGCCAGCAGTTTAGAGACTAGCGGGGGCTACAATGAGCAGTTCTTC
TRBJ2-4 few TRBD2 TRBV20-1 CSATPRGLAGYGNIQYF TGCAGTGCAACCCCGAGGGGACTAGCGGGATATGGAAACATTCAGTACTTC
TRBJ2-7 . TRBD2 TRBV5-4 CASSTPPGLEQYF TGTGCCAGCAGCACGCCTCCGGGACTAGAGCAGTACTTC
TRBJ1-5 . . TRBV10-3 CAISDLGGGNQPQHF TGTGCCATCAGTGATCTAGGAGGAGGCAATCAGCCCCAGCATTTT
TRBJ2-3 few . TRBV27 CASSLSGRTDTQYF TGTGCCAGCAGTTTGTCGGGTAGGACAGATACGCAGTATTTT
TRBJ2-6 few . TRBV2 CASSMGVHSSGANVLTF TGTGCCAGCAGTATGGGGGTGCACAGCTCTGGGGCCAACGTCCTGACTTTC
TRBJ2-3 few . TRBV28 CASSFSLTDTQYF TGTGCCAGCAGTTTTTCTTTGACAGATACGCAGTATTTT
TRBJ2-2 . . TRBV5-1 CASSLTSSTGELFF TGCGCCAGCAGCTTGACTAGCTCGACCGGGGAGCTGTTTTTT
TRBJ2-1 . . TRBV7-6 CASSLRANENNEQFF TGTGCCAGCAGCCTCCGGGCGAATGAGAACAATGAGCAGTTCTTC
TRBJ2-5 . . TRBV30 CAGGFGGETQYF TGTGCCGGAGGGTTCGGTGGGGAGACCCAGTACTTC
TRBJ2-1 . . TRBV24-1 CATSSRGDEQFF TGTGCCACCAGTTCTAGGGGTGATGAGCAGTTCTTC
TRBJ1-2 . . TRBV28 CASSATQDLGYTF TGTGCCAGCAGTGCAACACAGGATCTGGGCTACACCTTC
TRBJ2-1 once . TRBV20-1 CSARDPLNEQFF TGCAGTGCTAGAGACCCCCTGAATGAGCAGTTCTTC